A single sample gave rise to the 8 T cell receptor beta chains below, sequenced in a study of read filtering for tumor transcriptome and immune sequencing (dated by TCRdb to the early 2020s). The listed sequencing device is Illumina HiSeq 4000. TCR libraries were constructed from roughly 380 ng RNA using the Immunoverse kit, and molecular barcoded adaptors covering alpha/delta and beta/gamma chains were employed. In-frame beta chains were kept once TCRdb had trimmed the public reads at Q25 with fastp and called clones with MiXCR. Every distinct CDR3 protein forms one entry, paired with its most common genes and DNA. This sample comprises 35,000 to 45,000 distinct CDR3 sequences, roughly an eighth of them detected only once. The leading ten clones occupy around 36% of the sample. Sequenced sample: a population of CD138-negative cells sorted from bone marrow. The sample's cell subset or site, from its label and the paper: bone marrow mononuclear cells depleted of CD138+ plasma/myeloma cells by negative magnetic selection. Receptors originate from a donor aged 40 or over with multiple myeloma.

On this clonotype: This likely comes from a read error, as the CDR3 has no conserved phenylalanine or tryptophan at its end. No DNA is shown, since the ends of the CDR3 on it are uncertain; the CDR3 is the one TCRdb lists. The V call is TRBV12-3 or TRBV12-4, the J call TRBJ2-1; the table's D gene call, TRBD1, was not cross checked with the DNA. The CDR3 sequence runs 15 residues, both termini included. The CDR3 is CASSPGQGIIGEQLS.

At least ten counts were recorded for this clonotype. The CDR3 coding sequence is TGTGCCTGGAGCCCCCGTGGGTTCATCTCGAACACTGAAGCTTTCTTT. It is translated as CAWSPRGFISNTEAFF. The J gene is TRBJ1-1, the V gene TRBV30; no firm D call. Looked up from germline, CDR1 is GTSNPN and CDR2 is SVGIG (reference sequence). The CDR3 runs 16 residues. V lost 3 bases and J 1 base, leaving 18 bases between the germline ends.

On this clonotype itself: A much larger clone lies one base from this, so it may be a read error. V and J are TRBV20-1 and TRBJ2-7, with 11 bases lining up with TRBD2. The germline V gene has CDR1 DFQATT and CDR2 SNEGSKA (reference sequence). The CDR3 spans 14 residues. CDR3 nucleotides: TGCAGTGCTAGAGATAGCGGGAGGGCCTACGAGCGGTACTTC. As protein: CSARDSGRAYERYF.

With respect to this clonotype: This is likely a read error, given that the CDR3 carries no conserved phenylalanine or tryptophan at its end. Because the CDR3's place on the DNA is in doubt, the DNA is left out and the CDR3 is given as listed by TCRdb. The V and J genes are TRBV7-8 and TRBJ2-1; TRBD1, as called in the table, went unchecked against the DNA. Per the germline V gene, CDR1 is SGHVS and CDR2 is FQNEAQ. The CDR3 is 17 residues long, ends included. The CDR3 loop is CASSPRDRGFAYNEQLL.

Many counts were recorded for this clonotype. Its ends do not fully match the called genes, so a read error is possible. The CDR3, as DNA: TGTGCTAGCAGCTTAGAGACAGTAAACACCGGGGAGCTGTTTTTT. Residues: CASSLETVNTGELFF. J is TRBJ2-2 and V is TRBV7-7, with D possibly being TRBD1 (5 bases). This CDR3 is built from 15 residues. Germline assignment: CDR1 SSHAT and CDR2 FNYEAQ (reference sequence).

To note about this clonotype: A single base separates this from a much larger clone, so it may be a read error. Given the absence of the conserved phenylalanine or tryptophan at the CDR3 end, a read error is likely. The rearrangement uses TRBV12-3 or TRBV12-4 and TRBJ2-7, with 12 positions matching TRBD2. The CDR3 loop spans 17 amino acids. After removal of 4 bases from V and 5 bases from J, the junction contained 12 bases not matched to a gene. CDR3 DNA: TGTGCCAGCAGTTATATGACTAGCGGGAGTGTCGTCCACGAGCAGTACCTC. It codes for CASSYMTSGSVVHEQYL.

This clonotype was counted ten times or more. The gene calls are TRBV6-5 and TRBJ2-7; D gene unclear. CDR3 length: 13 amino acids. V was trimmed by 5 bases and J by 0 bases, leaving 8 bases between them. The V gene's germline CDR1 is MNHEY and CDR2 SVGAGI. CDR3 in amino acids: CASSQWPSYEQYF. DNA for the CDR3: TGTGCCAGCAGTCAATGGCCCTCCTACGAGCAGTACTTC.

This clonotype showed up many times. The V call is TRBV24-1, the J call TRBJ2-2; TRBD1 aligns across 8 bases. The trim removed 3 bases at V and 11 bases at J, leaving 10 bases unmatched. Germline loops: CDR1 KGHDR, CDR2 SFDVKD. There are 15 residues in the CDR3. For the CDR3, the DNA is TGTGCCACCAGTGATCCTGGACAGGGTCCTCGTGAGCTGTTTTTT. Its translation: CATSDPGQGPRELFF.